A selection of T cell receptor beta chains follows, all from one sample in a study of T cells after yellow fever vaccination. In TCRdb, the 5' RACE reads were re-called with MiXCR into one record per CDR3 protein. The sample has about 160,000 distinct CDR3 sequences; approximately 6.7% are singletons. The sample consisted of CD4+ T cells sorted from PBMCs, taken 4 to 5 days after the first yellow fever vaccination. The receptors were sampled from a man between 18 and 35 years old who received the YFV17D yellow fever vaccine. Both conserved end residues are part of each CDR3.

j_call | v_call | cdr3_aa
TRBJ2-1 | TRBV7-9 | CASSLMGPTYNEQFF
TRBJ2-3 | TRBV4-3 | CASSRDSLSADTQYF
TRBJ2-5 | TRBV20-1 | CSATGRETQYF
TRBJ1-2 | TRBV4-3 | CASSPQTRQFNYGYTF
TRBJ2-1 | TRBV7-2 | CASSSVSGGVNEQFF
TRBJ2-6 | TRBV9 | CASSPRDRTSGANVLTF
TRBJ2-1 | TRBV11-3 | CASSLVGAGNEQFF
TRBJ2-4 | TRBV10-3 | CAATPSFGQADKNIQYF
TRBJ1-4 | TRBV4-3 | CASSQDPRASGREKLFF
TRBJ1-2 | TRBV2 | CASKGQGAVKGYTF
TRBJ2-7 | TRBV20-1 | CSAKTNNYEQYF
TRBJ1-3 | TRBV20-1 | CSAEGHGRVRGNTIYF
TRBJ1-4 | TRBV25-1 | CASSDSQGFNEKLFF
TRBJ2-5 | TRBV3-1 | CASSQTQGRQETQYF
TRBJ2-2 | TRBV28 | CASRGGRDTGELFF
TRBJ2-2 | TRBV7-3 | CASRRGKGRDNTGELFF
TRBJ2-3 | TRBV20-1 | CSARKRAYTDTQYF
TRBJ2-5 | TRBV7-2 | CASSLGLGTQYF
TRBJ2-6 | TRBV4-2 | CASSPRPGDRGQGANVLTF
TRBJ1-2 | TRBV11-2 | CASRGPGNYGYTF
TRBJ1-6 | TRBV29-1 | CSVGTSYNSPLHF
TRBJ1-1 | TRBV20-1 | CSARAPLGQGAYGTEAFF
TRBJ2-3 | TRBV7-7 | CASSLELKGADTQYF
TRBJ1-2 | TRBV30 | CAWSSIYGYTF
TRBJ1-1 | TRBV9 | CASSPRTGSPEAFF
TRBJ1-1 | TRBV12-5 | CASASPTQNTEAFF
TRBJ1-1 | TRBV20-1 | CSAHDGGIGTEAFF
TRBJ2-2 | TRBV4-1 | CASSPPQGRVVFGELFF
TRBJ1-1 | TRBV11-2 | CASSLGIWGSGMNTEAFF
TRBJ1-1 | TRBV5-1 | CASSAQVNTEAFF
TRBJ2-7 | TRBV20-1 | CSARDPGTGAYEQYF
TRBJ1-2 | TRBV18 | CASSLRGNNYGYTF
TRBJ2-7 | TRBV30 | CALRTGNYEQYF
TRBJ1-1 | TRBV18 | CASSQPWSRNTEAFF
TRBJ1-1 | TRBV14 | CASSQDAWTGIF
TRBJ1-1 | TRBV5-1 | CASSLGFENTEAFF
TRBJ2-7 | TRBV2 | CASSGQISAYEQYF
TRBJ1-2 | TRBV20-1 | CSALTRQGNYGYTF
TRBJ2-2 | TRBV29-1 | CSAGPGQDTGELFF
TRBJ1-1 | TRBV29-1 | CSVYIMNTEAFF
TRBJ2-3 | TRBV3-1 | CASSPRAPDTQYF
TRBJ2-7 | TRBV6-5 | CASTQGLEQYF
TRBJ1-1 | TRBV5-4 | CASSLYWAGEAFF
TRBJ1-2 | TRBV5-1 | CASSEGQGPTLYGYTF
TRBJ2-7 | TRBV2 | CASASLRGGHEQYF
TRBJ2-5 | TRBV5-1 | CASSLDSTEETQYF